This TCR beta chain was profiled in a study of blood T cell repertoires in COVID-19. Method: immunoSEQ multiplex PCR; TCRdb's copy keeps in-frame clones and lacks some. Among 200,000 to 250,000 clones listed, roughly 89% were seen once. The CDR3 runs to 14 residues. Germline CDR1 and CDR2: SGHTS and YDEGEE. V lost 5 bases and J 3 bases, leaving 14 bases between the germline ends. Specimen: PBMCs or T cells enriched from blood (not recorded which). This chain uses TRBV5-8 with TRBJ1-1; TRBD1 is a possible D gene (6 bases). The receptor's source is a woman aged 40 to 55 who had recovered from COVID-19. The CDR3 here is CASSLDSLDTEAFF. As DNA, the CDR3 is TGTGCCAGCAGTCTGGACAGTCTCGACACTGAAGCTTTCTTT.